A selection of T cell receptor beta chains follows, all from one sample in a study of blood T cells in healthy people across ages. TCRdb processed the 5' RACE reads anew with MiXCR; each CDR3 protein has one entry. The sample lists 650,000 to 1,000,000 distinct CDR3 sequences, under 40% seen once, with 13% in the top ten. The specimen sequenced was blood. The receptors were gathered from a man between 18 and 29 years old in good health. Each CDR3 is given without its conserved first and last residue.

CDR3 protein: ASRLDRGIQETQY; J gene: TRBJ2-5; V gene: TRBV3-1
CDR3 protein: ASSQDRVGATYEQY; J gene: TRBJ2-7; V gene: TRBV3-1
CDR3 protein: ASSVLVNSYNEQY; J gene: -; V gene: TRBV2
CDR3 protein: ASSSQRDTVFYGYT; J gene: TRBJ1-2; V gene: TRBV27
CDR3 protein: ASSYSGQGEETQY; J gene: TRBJ2-5; V gene: TRBV6-5
CDR3 protein: ASSWTTANTEAF; J gene: TRBJ1-1; V gene: TRBV5-1
CDR3 protein: ASSEIRDGGYEQY; J gene: TRBJ2-7; V gene: TRBV2
CDR3 protein: ASSGAAGYT; J gene: TRBJ1-2; V gene: TRBV27
CDR3 protein: ASSSSIGQARQPQH; J gene: TRBJ1-5; V gene: TRBV12-3/TRBV12-4
CDR3 protein: ASSSVRGLTETQY; J gene: TRBJ2-5; V gene: TRBV7-2
CDR3 protein: ASMPGHSVGNEQF; J gene: TRBJ2-1; V gene: TRBV6-5
CDR3 protein: ASSFWVGEQF; J gene: TRBJ2-1; V gene: TRBV12-3/TRBV12-4
CDR3 protein: ASSQLTREEGEGYT; J gene: TRBJ1-2; V gene: TRBV4-3
CDR3 protein: ASGGNTDTQY; J gene: TRBJ2-3; V gene: TRBV6-2/TRBV6-3
CDR3 protein: ATQGGHKDTQY; J gene: TRBJ2-3; V gene: TRBV10-3
CDR3 protein: ASSTQGGRYEQY; J gene: TRBJ2-7; V gene: TRBV7-9
CDR3 protein: ASSSHRTSPSIQY; J gene: TRBJ2-4; V gene: TRBV6-2/TRBV6-3
CDR3 protein: ASSEWSGGREQY; J gene: TRBJ2-7; V gene: TRBV25-1
CDR3 protein: SARVGADTDTQY; J gene: TRBJ2-3; V gene: TRBV20-1
CDR3 protein: ASSLDKDTQY; J gene: TRBJ2-3; V gene: TRBV7-2
CDR3 protein: ASSLDPFVSDEQY; J gene: TRBJ2-7; V gene: TRBV7-2
CDR3 protein: ASSQGLAETVGRYGYT; J gene: TRBJ1-2; V gene: TRBV4-1
CDR3 protein: AWGGRGPNEQF; J gene: TRBJ2-1; V gene: TRBV30
CDR3 protein: ASSLQGTSYNEQF; J gene: TRBJ2-1; V gene: TRBV5-5
CDR3 protein: ASSPPGLAEEAF; J gene: TRBJ1-1; V gene: TRBV4-2
CDR3 protein: ASNHYNEQF; J gene: TRBJ2-1; V gene: TRBV6-2/TRBV6-3
CDR3 protein: ASRVLETQY; J gene: TRBJ2-5; V gene: TRBV12-3/TRBV12-4
CDR3 protein: SASSGSLGSYGYT; J gene: TRBJ1-2; V gene: TRBV20-1